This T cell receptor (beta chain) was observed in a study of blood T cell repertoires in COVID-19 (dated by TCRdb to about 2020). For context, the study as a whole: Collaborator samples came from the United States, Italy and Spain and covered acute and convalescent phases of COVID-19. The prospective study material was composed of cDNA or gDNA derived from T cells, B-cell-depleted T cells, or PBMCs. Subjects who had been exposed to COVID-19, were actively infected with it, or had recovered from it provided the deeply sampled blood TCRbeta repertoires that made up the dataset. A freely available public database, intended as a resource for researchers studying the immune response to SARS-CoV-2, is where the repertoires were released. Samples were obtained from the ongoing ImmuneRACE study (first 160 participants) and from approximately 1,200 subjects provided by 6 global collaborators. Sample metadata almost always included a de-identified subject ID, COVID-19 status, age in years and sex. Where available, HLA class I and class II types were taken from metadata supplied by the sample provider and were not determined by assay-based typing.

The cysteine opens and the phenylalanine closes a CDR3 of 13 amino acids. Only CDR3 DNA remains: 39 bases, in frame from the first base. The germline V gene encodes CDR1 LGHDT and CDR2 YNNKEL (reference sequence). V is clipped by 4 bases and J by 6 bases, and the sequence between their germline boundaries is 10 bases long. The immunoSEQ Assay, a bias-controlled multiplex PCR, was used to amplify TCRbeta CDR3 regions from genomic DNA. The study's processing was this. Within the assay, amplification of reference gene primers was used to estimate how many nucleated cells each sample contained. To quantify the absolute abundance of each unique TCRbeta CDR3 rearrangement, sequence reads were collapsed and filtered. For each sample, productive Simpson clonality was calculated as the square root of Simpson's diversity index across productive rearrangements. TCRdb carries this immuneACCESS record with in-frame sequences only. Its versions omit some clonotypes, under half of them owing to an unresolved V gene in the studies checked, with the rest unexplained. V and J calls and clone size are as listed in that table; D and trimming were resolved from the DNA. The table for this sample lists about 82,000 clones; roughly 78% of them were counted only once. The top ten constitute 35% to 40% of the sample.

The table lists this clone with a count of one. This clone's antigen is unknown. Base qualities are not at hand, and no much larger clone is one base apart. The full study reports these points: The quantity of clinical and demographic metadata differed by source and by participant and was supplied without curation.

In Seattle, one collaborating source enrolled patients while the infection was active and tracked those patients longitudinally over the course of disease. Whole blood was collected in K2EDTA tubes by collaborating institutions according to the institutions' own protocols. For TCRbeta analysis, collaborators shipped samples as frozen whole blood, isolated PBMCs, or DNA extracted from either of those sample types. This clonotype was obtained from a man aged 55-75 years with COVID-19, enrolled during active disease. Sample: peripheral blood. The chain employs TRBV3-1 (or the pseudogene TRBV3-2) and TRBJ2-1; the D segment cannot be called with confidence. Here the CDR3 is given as CASSPFSGNEQFF. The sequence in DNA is TGTGCCAGCAGCCCGTTCAGTGGCAATGAGCAGTTCTTC.